The next 10 T cell receptor beta chains were all read from a single sample in a study of OX40 agonist ivuxolimab in advanced cancers. TCRdb's table, derived via immunoSEQ multiplex PCR, lists solely in-frame clones and lacks some. Counted here are 91,000 or so clones, just over 85% occurring once; the ten biggest clones make up around 1.8%. The source material was CD4+ or CD8+ T cells sorted from blood, sampled in a trial of the OX40 agonist ivuxolimab. All receptors derive from an adult with an advanced solid tumor such as melanoma, head and neck, liver or kidney cancer.

This clone was recorded a few times. The genes are TRBV5-1 and TRBJ2-1, with D possibly being TRBD2 (5 bases). The V end lost 0 bases, the J end lost 1 base, and 11 bases lay between the germline ends. CDR3 size: 16 residues. Looked up from germline, CDR1 is SGHRS and CDR2 is YFSETQ. CDR3 nucleotides: TGCGCCAGCAGCTTGGAGGGTAGCGCATCCTACAATGAGCAGTTCTTC. It specifies CASSLEGSASYNEQFF. Drawing the rest from reference TRBV5-1 and TRBJ2-1, the complete variable domain is KAGVTQTPRYLIKTRGQQVTLSCSPISGHRSVSWYQQTPGQGLQFLFEYFSETQRNKGNFPGRFSGRQFSNSRSEMNVSTLELGDSALYLCASSLEGSASYNEQFFGPGTRLTVL.

V usage is TRBV28 and J usage is TRBJ1-5, with D possibly being TRBD1 (6 bases). The CDR3 has 16 residues. Germline V gives CDR1 MDHEN, CDR2 SYDVKM. V was clipped by 8 bases and J by 0 bases, with 17 bases between them. The CDR3 loop is CASSLERGYSNQPQHF. The CDR3 DNA sequence: TGTGCCAGCTCTCTGGAAAGGGGGTATAGCAATCAGCCCCAGCATTTT.

The chain recombines TRBV6-6 with TRBJ2-7; TRBD2 matches 8 bases. V shed 10 bases, J shed 4 bases, and the junction held 9 bases outside the gene matches. Germline V gives CDR1 MNHNY, CDR2 SVGAGI (reference sequence). The CDR3 is 13 residues long. CDR3: CATKRELEYEQYF. CDR3 nucleotides: TGTGCCACAAAGCGGGAGTTGGAATACGAGCAGTACTTC.

This chain joins TRBV19 and TRBJ2-3; D is perhaps TRBD1 (6 bases). The CDR3 totals 14 residues. Germline values: CDR1 LNHDA, CDR2 SQIVND (reference sequence). V dropped 5 bases and J dropped 3 bases, with 12 bases sitting between them. The CDR3 DNA follows: TGTGCCAGTAGTCCCGGGACAAGAACAGATACGCAGTATTTT. The encoded protein is CASSPGTRTDTQYF. Together with reference TRBV19 and TRBJ2-3, the CDR3 gives the full variable domain: DGGITQSPKYLFRKEGQNVTLSCEQNLNHDAMYWYRQDPGQGLRLIYYSQIVNDFQKGDIAEGYSVSREKKESFPLTVTSAQKNPTAFYLCASSPGTRTDTQYFGPGTRLTVL.

This clone was seen a single time. The chain is built from TRBV5-1 and TRBJ2-1; the match to TRBD2 covers 10 bases. Germline V gene sequence: CDR1 SGHRS, CDR2 YFSETQ. J gave up 6 bases and V 0 bases, and 6 bases lay outside the gene matches. This CDR3 contains 16 residues. The CDR3 loop is CASSLASSGRPNEQFF. In nucleotides, the CDR3 is TGCGCCAGCAGCTTGGCGTCTAGCGGGAGACCCAATGAGCAGTTCTTC.

A single count supports this clone. The J gene is TRBJ2-1, the V gene TRBV5-1, with D uncertain. The CDR3 has 15 amino acids. The V and J ends lost 1 base and 0 bases respectively, with 8 bases between them. Germline V gives CDR1 SGHRS, CDR2 YFSETQ. DNA for the CDR3: TGCGCCAGCAGCTTGCGTTTTAGCTCCTACAATGAGCAGTTCTTC. The encoded protein is CASSLRFSSYNEQFF.

The genes are TRBV5-6 and TRBJ2-3; D may correspond to TRBD1 or TRBD2 (5 bases each). V shed 4 bases and J shed 3 bases, with 15 bases lying between them. CDR1 is SGHDT and CDR2 is YYEEEE in the germline V gene. The CDR3 extends over 15 amino acids. The CDR3 bases are TGTGCCAGCAGCGGACCGAGGGGCGGAACAGATACGCAGTATTTT. Protein: CASSGPRGGTDTQYF.

The genes are TRBV6-1 and TRBJ2-2, with D possibly TRBD2 on 5 matching bases. Germline V gives CDR1 MNHNS, CDR2 SASEGT. Trimming shortened V by 2 bases and J by 5 bases, and 12 bases separated the two germline ends. The CDR3 is made up of 15 amino acids. The CDR3 loop reads CASSELGQRTGELFF. The CDR3, as DNA: TGTGCCAGCAGTGAACTCGGGCAGCGGACCGGGGAGCTGTTTTTT.

The CDR3 coding sequence is TGTGCCAGCAGCTTAGAGTCAGGGTGGAAGGGGACCCAGTACTTC. Translated, it gives CASSLESGWKGTQYF. The V call is TRBV11-3, the J call TRBJ2-5; D perhaps matches TRBD1 (5 bases). The germline CDR1 and CDR2 sequences are SGHNT and YENEEA. V lost 0 bases and J lost 7, with 15 bases in between. The CDR3 has 15 amino acids.

This clone was counted a single time. The rearrangement links TRBV5-4 to TRBJ2-5; 8 bases line up with TRBD2. CDR1 is SGHNT and CDR2 is YYREEE in the germline V gene (reference sequence). Unmatched junction bases numbered 7, after V lost 4 bases and J lost 5 bases. The length of the CDR3 is 14 residues. For the CDR3, the DNA is TGTGCCAGCAGCAGGGGACTAGGAGACGAGACCCAGTACTTC. This encodes CASSRGLGDETQYF.